This T cell receptor (beta chain) originates from a study of CD8+CD57+ T cells in acquired aplastic anemia. Study in general: An average of approximately 3.2 ug of DNA was obtained from sorted CD4+ and CD8+ cells. Sequencing produced an average of roughly 10 million reads per healthy donor for CD4+ cells.

Both TCR beta VDJ combination and CDR3 sequence profiling were carried out. Genomic DNA was the template for this profiling. TCRdb re-called the reads with MiXCR, one entry per CDR3 protein. The sample has about 220,000 distinct CDR3 sequences, 34% seen once. Points on this clonotype: Antigen: not known.

Findings of the study overall: Patients and controls shared twenty-nine CD8+ CDR3 sequences, highly expressed in patients. Patients showed no significant difference from controls in CD8+ Simpson's diversity.

CDR1 ENHRY and CDR2 SYGVKD come from the germline V gene. The trim removed 0 bases at V and 8 bases at J, leaving 5 bases unmatched. The CDR3 has 14 residues. The J gene is TRBJ1-2, the V gene TRBV10-3; TRBD1 matches 8 bases. Material: sorted CD4+, CD8+, or CD8+CD57+ T cells (not recorded which) from PBMCs. The sequence was collected from a human donor in good health, serving as a control. The CDR3 sequence: CAISESWTGKGYTF. In nucleotides, the CDR3 is TGTGCCATCAGTGAGTCATGGACAGGGAAGGGCTACACCTTC.